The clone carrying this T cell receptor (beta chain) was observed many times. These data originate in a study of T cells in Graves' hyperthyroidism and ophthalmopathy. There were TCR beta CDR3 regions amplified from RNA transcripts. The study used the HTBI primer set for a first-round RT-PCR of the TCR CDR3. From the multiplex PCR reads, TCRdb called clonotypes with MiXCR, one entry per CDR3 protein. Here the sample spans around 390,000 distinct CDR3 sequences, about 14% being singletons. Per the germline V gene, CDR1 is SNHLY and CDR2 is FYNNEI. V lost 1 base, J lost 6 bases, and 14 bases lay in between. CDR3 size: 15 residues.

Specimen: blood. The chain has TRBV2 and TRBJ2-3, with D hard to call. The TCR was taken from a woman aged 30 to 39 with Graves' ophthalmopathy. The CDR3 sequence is CASSEGPDVVDTQYF. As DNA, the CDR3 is TGTGCCAGCAGTGAAGGTCCTGACGTGGTGGATACGCAGTATTTT.